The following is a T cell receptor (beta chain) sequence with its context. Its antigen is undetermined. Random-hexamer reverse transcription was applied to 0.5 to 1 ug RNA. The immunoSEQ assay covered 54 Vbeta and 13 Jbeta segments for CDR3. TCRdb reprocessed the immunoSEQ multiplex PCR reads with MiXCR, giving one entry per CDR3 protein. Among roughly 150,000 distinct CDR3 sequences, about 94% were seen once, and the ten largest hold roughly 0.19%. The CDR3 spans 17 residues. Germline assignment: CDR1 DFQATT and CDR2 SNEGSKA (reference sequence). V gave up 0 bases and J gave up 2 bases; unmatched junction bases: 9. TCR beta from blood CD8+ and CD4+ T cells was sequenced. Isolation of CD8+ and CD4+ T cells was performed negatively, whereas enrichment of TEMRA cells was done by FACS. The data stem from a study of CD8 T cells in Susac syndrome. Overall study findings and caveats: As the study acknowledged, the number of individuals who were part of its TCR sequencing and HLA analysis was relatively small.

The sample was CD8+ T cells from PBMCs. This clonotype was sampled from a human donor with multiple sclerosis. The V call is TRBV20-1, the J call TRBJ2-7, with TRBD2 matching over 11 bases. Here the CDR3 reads CSARDGGGLAEPYEQYF. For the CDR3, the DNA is TGCAGTGCTAGAGATGGTGGGGGACTAGCGGAACCCTACGAGCAGTACTTC.